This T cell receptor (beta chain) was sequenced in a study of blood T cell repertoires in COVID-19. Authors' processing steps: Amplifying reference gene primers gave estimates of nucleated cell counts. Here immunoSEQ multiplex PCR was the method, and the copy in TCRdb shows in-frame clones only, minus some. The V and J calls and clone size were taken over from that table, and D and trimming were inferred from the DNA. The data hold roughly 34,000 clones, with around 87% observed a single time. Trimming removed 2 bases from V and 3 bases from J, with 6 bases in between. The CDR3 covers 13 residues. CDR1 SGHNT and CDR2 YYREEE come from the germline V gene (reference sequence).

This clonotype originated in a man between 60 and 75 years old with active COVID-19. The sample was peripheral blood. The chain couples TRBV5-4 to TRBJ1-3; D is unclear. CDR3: CASSFEFGNTIYF. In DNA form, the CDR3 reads TGTGCCAGCAGCTTCGAGTTTGGAAACACCATATATTTT.